This TCR beta chain was sequenced in a study of cytomegalovirus exposure and HLA in healthy donors. In the study overall: An earlier analysis found 110 million or so unique TCR beta sequences from around 180 million T cells.

A multiplex PCR was run with 60 Vbeta primers and 13 Jbeta primers. Using immunoSEQ multiplex PCR, the repertoire was profiled, and TCRdb retains in-frame clones only, with some absent. The sample shows about 250,000 clones, approximately 70% of them seen only once. Overall study results and limits: A few chains linked to CMV were shown in vitro to be specific for CMV antigens. TCR beta sequences reportedly predicted the HLA-A and HLA-B alleles of most subjects accurately. Researchers catalogued over 150 TCR beta chains as cytomegalovirus-associated.

To note about this clone: The antigen is unknown.

Germline V gene data show CDR1 as SGHDT and CDR2 as YYEEEE. This CDR3 has 16 amino acids. Trimming stripped 0 bases from V and 7 bases from J, with 17 bases between. This chain uses TRBV5-6 with TRBJ1-3; tentatively, D is TRBD1 (6 bases). This TCR was recovered from a female donor in good health and CMV-seronegative. The sequencing input was PBMCs. This CDR3 reads CASSLANRAERNTIYF. As DNA, the CDR3 is TGTGCCAGCAGCTTGGCCAACAGGGCTGAAAGGAACACCATATATTTT.